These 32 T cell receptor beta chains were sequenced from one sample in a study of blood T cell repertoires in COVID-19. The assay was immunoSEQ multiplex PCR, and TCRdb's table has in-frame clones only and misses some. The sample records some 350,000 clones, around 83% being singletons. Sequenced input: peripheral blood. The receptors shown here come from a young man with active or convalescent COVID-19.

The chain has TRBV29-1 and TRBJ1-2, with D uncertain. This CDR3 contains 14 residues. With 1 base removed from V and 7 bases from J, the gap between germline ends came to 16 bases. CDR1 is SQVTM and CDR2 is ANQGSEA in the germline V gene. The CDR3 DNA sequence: TGCAGCGTTGAAGTAGGAGGGCAGACCTTTGGCTACACCTTC. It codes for CSVEVGGQTFGYTF. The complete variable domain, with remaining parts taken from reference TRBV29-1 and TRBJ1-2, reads SAVISQKPSRDICQRGTSLTIQCQVDSQVTMMFWYRQQPGQSLTLIATANQGSEATYESGFVIDKFPISRPNLTFSTLTVSNMSPEDSSIYLCSVEVGGQTFGYTFGSGTRLTVV.

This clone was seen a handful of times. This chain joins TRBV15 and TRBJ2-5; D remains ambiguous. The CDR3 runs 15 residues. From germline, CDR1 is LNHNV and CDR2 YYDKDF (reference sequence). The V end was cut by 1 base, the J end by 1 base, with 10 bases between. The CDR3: CATSRAPLVQETQYF. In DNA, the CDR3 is TGTGCCACCAGCAGAGCCCCGTTAGTCCAAGAGACCCAGTACTTC.

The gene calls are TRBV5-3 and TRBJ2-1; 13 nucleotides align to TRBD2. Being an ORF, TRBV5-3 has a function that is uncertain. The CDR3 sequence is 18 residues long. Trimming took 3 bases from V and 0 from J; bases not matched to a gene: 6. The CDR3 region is CARSSELAGGSSYNEQFF. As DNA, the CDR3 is TGTGCCAGAAGCTCCGAACTAGCGGGAGGGAGCTCCTACAATGAGCAGTTCTTC.

The CDR3 nucleotides are TGTGCCAGCAGTGGCCCGACTAGCGGGAGGGGGTCCTACAATGAGCAGTTCTTC. This encodes CASSGPTSGRGSYNEQFF. The rearrangement joins TRBV6-1 to TRBJ2-1; the match to TRBD2 covers 14 bases. The germline CDR1 and CDR2 sequences are MNHNS and SASEGT. After removal of 4 bases from V and 1 base from J, the junction contained 6 bases not matched to a gene. The CDR3 covers 18 residues.

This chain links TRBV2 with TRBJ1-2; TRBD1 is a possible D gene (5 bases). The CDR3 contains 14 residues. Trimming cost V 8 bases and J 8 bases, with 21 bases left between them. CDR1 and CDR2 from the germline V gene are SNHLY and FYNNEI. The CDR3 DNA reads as TGTGCCAGCTCCCCTGTAACAGGTGGCAAAGGCTACACCTTC. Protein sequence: CASSPVTGGKGYTF.

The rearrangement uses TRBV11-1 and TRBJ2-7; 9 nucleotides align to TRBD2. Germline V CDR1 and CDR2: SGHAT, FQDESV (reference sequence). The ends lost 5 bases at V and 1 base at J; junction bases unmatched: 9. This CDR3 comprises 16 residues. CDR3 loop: CASSQPRAGGSYEQYF. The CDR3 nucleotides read TGTGCCAGCAGCCAGCCTAGAGCGGGAGGATCCTACGAGCAGTACTTC. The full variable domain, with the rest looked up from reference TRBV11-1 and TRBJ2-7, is EAEVAQSPRYKITEKSQAVAFWCDPISGHATLYWYRQILGQGPELLVQFQDESVVDDSQLPKDRFSAERLKGVDSTLKIQPAELGDSAMYLCASSQPRAGGSYEQYFGPGTRLTVT.

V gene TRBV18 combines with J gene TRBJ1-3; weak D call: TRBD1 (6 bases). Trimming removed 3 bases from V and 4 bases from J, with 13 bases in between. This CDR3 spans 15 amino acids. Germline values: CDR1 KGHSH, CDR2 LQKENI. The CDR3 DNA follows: TGTGCCAGCTCACCGGCGGGGGCGGCGGGAAACACCATATATTTT. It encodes CASSPAGAAGNTIYF.

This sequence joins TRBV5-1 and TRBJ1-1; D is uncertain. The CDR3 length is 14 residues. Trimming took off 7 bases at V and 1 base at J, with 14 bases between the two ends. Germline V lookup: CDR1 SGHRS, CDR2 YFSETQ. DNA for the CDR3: TGCGCCAGCTCGCCCAGGCAGGCGAACACTGAAGCTTTCTTT. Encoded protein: CASSPRQANTEAFF.

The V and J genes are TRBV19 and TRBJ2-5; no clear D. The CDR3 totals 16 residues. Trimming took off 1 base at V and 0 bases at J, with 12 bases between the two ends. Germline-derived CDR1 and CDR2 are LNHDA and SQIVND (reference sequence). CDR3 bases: TGTGCCAGTAGTATAGGTGGGCTAATTTACCAAGAGACCCAGTACTTC. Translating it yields CASSIGGLIYQETQYF.

The chain's CDR3 is CASSEREYTIYF. DNA for the CDR3: TGTGCCAGCAGTGAGAGGGAATACACCATATATTTT. The chain couples TRBV2 to TRBJ1-3, with unresolved D. The CDR3 sequence is 12 residues long. The V end was cut by 3 bases, the J end by 8 bases, with 8 bases between. Germline V lookup: CDR1 SNHLY, CDR2 FYNNEI.

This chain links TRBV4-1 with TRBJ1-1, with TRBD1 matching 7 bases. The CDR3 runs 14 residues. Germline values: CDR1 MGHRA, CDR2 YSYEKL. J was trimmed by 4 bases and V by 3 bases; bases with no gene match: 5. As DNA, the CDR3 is TGCGCCAGCAGCCATAATCACAGGGGCACTGAAGCTTTCTTT. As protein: CASSHNHRGTEAFF.

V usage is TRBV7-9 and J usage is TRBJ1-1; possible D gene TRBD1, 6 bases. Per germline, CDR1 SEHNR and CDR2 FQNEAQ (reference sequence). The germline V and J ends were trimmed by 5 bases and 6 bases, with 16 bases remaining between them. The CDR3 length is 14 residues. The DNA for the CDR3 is TGTGCCAGCAGCCCCCCCGGGGGGCGGGCTGAAGCTTTCTTT. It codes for CASSPPGGRAEAFF.

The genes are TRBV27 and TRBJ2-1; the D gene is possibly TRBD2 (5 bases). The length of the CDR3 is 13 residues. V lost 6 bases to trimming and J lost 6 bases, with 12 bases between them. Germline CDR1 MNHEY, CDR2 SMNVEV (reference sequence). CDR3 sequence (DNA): TGTGCCAGCAGACCAATAGCGTCCAATGAGCAGTTCTTC. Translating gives CASRPIASNEQFF.

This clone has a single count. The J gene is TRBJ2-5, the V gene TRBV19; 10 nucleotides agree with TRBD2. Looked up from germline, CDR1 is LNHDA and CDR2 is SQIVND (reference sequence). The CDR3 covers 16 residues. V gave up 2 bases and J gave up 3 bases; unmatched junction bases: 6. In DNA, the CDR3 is TGTGCCAGTAGTATATCTAGCGGGGGAGGTGAAGAGACCCAGTACTTC. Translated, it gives CASSISSGGGEETQYF.

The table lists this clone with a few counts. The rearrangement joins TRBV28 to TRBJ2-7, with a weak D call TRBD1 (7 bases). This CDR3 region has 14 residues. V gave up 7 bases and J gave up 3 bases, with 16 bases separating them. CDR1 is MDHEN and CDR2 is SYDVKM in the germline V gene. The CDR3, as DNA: TGTGCCAGCATCCAGGGGGGACCCCTCTACGAGCAGTACTTC. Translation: CASIQGGPLYEQYF.

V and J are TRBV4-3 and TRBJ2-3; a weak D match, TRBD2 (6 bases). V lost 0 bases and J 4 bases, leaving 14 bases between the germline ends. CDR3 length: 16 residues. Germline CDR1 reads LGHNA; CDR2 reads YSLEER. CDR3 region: CASSQEFGGLSDTQYF. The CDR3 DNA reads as TGCGCCAGCAGCCAAGAGTTTGGAGGGTTGTCAGATACGCAGTATTTT.

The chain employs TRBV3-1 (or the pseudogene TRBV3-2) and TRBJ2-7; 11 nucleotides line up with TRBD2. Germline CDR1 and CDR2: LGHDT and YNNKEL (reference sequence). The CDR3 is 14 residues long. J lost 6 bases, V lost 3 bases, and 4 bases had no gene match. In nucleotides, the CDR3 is TGTGCCAGCAGCCATAGCGGGAGGGCCGGCGAGCAGTACTTC. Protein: CASSHSGRAGEQYF.

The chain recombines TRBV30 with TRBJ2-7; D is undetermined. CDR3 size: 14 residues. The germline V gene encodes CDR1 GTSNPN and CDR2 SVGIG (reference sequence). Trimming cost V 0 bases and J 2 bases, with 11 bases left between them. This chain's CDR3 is CAWSVSTNTYEQYF. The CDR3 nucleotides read TGTGCCTGGAGTGTATCCACAAACACCTACGAGCAGTACTTC.

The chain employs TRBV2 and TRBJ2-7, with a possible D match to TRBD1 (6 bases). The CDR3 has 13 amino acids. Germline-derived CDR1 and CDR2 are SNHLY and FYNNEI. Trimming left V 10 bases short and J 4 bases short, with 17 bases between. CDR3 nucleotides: TGTGCCACGACTTCCGGGACACTGTACGAGCAGTACTTC. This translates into CATTSGTLYEQYF.

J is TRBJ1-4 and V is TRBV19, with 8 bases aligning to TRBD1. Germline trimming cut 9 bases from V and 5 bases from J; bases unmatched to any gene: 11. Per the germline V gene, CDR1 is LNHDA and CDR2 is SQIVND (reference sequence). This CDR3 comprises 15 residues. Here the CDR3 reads CASRNSGTGNEKLFF. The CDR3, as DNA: TGTGCCAGCCGAAACTCCGGGACAGGCAATGAAAAACTGTTTTTT.

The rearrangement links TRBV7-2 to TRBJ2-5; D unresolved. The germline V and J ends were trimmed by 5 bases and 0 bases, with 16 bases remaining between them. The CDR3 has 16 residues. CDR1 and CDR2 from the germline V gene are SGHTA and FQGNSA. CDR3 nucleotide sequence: TGTGCCAGCAGCCTTCTGCTATTAGACTACCAAGAGACCCAGTACTTC. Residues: CASSLLLLDYQETQYF.

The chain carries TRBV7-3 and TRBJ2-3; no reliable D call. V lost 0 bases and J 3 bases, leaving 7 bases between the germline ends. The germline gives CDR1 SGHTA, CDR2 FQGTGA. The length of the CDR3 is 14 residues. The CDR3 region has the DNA TGTGCCAGCAGCTTAACCTATAATACAGATACGCAGTATTTT. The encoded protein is CASSLTYNTDTQYF.

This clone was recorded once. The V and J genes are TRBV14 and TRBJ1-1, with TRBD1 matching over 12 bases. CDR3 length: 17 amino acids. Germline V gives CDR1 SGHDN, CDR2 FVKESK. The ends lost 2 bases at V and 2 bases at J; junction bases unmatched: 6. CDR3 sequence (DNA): TGTGCCAGCAGCCAAAGGGACAGGGGGCGAGGAAACACTGAAGCTTTCTTT. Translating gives CASSQRDRGRGNTEAFF.

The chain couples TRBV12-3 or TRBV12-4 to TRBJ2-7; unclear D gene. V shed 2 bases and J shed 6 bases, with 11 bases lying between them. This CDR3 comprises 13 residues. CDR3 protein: CASSLQVGSEQYF. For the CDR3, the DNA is TGTGCCAGCAGTTTACAGGTGGGTTCCGAGCAGTACTTC.

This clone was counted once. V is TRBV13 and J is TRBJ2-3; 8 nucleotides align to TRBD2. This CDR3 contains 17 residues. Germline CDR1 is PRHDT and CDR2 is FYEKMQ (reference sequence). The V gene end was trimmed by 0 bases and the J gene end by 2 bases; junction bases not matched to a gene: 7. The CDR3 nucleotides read TGTGCCAGCAGCTTAGGGTCGGGGGGGCCAGCCACAGATACGCAGTATTTT. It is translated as CASSLGSGGPATDTQYF.

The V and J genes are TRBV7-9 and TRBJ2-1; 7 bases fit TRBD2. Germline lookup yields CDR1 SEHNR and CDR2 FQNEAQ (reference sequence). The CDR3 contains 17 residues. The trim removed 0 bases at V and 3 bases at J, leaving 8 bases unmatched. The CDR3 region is CASSLAGASGVYNEQFF. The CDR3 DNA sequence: TGTGCCAGCAGCTTAGCGGGCGCTAGCGGAGTCTACAATGAGCAGTTCTTC.

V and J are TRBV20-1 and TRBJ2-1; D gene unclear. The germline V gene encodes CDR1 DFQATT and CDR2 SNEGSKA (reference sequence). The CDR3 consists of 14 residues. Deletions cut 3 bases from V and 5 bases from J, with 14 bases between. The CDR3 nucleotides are TGCAGTGCTAGTCCCGGGTCGGCGGACAATGAGCAGTTCTTC. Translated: CSASPGSADNEQFF.

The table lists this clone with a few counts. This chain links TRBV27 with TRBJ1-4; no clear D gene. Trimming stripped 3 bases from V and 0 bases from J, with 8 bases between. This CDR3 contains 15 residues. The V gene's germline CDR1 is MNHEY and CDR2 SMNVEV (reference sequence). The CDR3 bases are TGTGCCAGCAGTTTTCGAGTTGCAACTAATGAAAAACTGTTTTTT. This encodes CASSFRVATNEKLFF.

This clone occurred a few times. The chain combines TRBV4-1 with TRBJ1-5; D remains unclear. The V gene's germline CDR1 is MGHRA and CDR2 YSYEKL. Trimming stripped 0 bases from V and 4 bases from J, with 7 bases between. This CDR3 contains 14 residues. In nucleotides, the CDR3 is TGCGCCAGCAGCCAAGATTGGGAGAATCAGCCCCAGCATTTT. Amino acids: CASSQDWENQPQHF.

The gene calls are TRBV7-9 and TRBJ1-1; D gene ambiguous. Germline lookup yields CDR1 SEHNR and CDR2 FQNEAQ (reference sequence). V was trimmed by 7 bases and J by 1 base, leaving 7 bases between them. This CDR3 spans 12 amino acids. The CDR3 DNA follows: TGTGCCAGCACCTCGCGGAACACTGAAGCTTTCTTT. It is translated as CASTSRNTEAFF.

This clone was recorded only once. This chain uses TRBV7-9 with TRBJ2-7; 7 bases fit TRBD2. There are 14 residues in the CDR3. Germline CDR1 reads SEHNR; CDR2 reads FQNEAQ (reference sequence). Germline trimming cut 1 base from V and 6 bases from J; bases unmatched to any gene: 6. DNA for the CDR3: TGTGCCAGCAGCTTAGGCGGGAGTGGGTCCGAGCAGTACTTC. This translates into CASSLGGSGSEQYF.

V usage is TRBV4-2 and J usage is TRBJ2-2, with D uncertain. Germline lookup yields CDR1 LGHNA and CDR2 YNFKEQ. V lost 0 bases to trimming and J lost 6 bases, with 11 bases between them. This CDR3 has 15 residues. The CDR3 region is CASSQDAPSSGELFF. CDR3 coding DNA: TGTGCCAGCAGCCAAGATGCCCCAAGCTCCGGGGAGCTGTTTTTT.